This TCR beta chain was retrieved from a study of T cells in Graves' hyperthyroidism and ophthalmopathy. The CDR3 covers 16 residues. The germline V and J ends were trimmed by 3 bases and 4 bases, with 16 bases remaining between them. Germline CDR1 is SGHKS and CDR2 is YYEKEE (reference sequence). There were TCR beta CDR3 regions amplified from RNA transcripts. Using the HTBI primer set, a first-round RT-PCR was run on the TCR CDR3. One entry per CDR3 protein, called by TCRdb with MiXCR from the multiplex PCR reads. The sample holds a few hundred thousand distinct CDR3 sequences; approximately 15% are singletons and the top ten take under 3.5%. This clonotype appeared a few times. Duration under 3 months, a NOSPECS grade of at least 4, and a Clinical Activity Score of at least 3 characterized the ophthalmopathy patients. Each diagnosis drew on symptoms, thyroxine, TRAb, thyroid ultrasound and orbital computed tomography findings. Isolation of PBMCs was performed on approximately 10 ml fresh peripheral blood.

Sequencing was done on a sample of blood. The rearrangement uses TRBV5-5 and TRBJ2-2, with D possibly being TRBD1 or TRBD2 (5 bases each). The source is a woman in her thirties or forties with Graves' ophthalmopathy. CDR3 residues: CASSSSPGRGTGELFF. The CDR3, as DNA: TGTGCCAGCAGCTCCTCACCGGGGCGCGGCACCGGGGAGCTGTTTTTT.